Shown below are 29 T cell receptor beta chains from a single sample sequenced in a study of post-analysis software for immune sequencing data. Study-level results: Elevated frequency relative to controls characterized roughly 5 TRBV segments in patients, TRBV5-6, TRBV5-1 and TRBV20-1 among them.

Prepared libraries of TCR beta cDNA carried unique molecular identifiers. Via MiXCR, TCRdb re-called the PCR reads, giving one row per CDR3 protein. Of around 770,000 distinct CDR3 sequences listed, roughly 50% are singletons. Their specific antigens are unknown. Sample: blood. All receptors derive from a girl between 10 and 17 years old with multiple sclerosis.

In DNA, the CDR3 is TGTGCCAGCAGCTTGAGGGGGGGTCGGGATGGCTACACCTTC. Its protein product is CASSLRGGRDGYTF. This chain connects TRBV5-6 to TRBJ1-2; tentative D call: TRBD1 (6 bases). V was cut by 1 base and J by 6 bases, with 13 bases left in between. CDR3 length: 14 residues. Germline V gene data show CDR1 as SGHDT and CDR2 as YYEEEE. Supplemented by reference TRBV5-6 and TRBJ1-2, the full variable domain reads DAGVTQSPTHLIKTRGQQVTLRCSPKSGHDTVSWYQQALGQGPQFIFQYYEEEERQRGNFPDRFSGHQFPNYSSELNVNALLLGDSALYLCASSLRGGRDGYTFGSGTRLTVV.

This clonotype occurred once. The V gene is TRBV7-9, the J gene TRBJ1-4; D is uncertain. The V end lost 5 bases, the J end lost 5 bases, and 12 bases lay between the germline ends. CDR1 is SEHNR and CDR2 is FQNEAQ in the germline V gene (reference sequence). The CDR3 has 14 amino acids. CDR3 amino acids: CASSAVVGNEKLFF. Written as DNA, the CDR3 is TGTGCCAGCAGCGCGGTGGTGGGCAATGAAAAACTGTTTTTT.

V is TRBV9 and J is TRBJ1-1; tentative D call: TRBD1 (6 bases). The CDR3 has 14 residues. Trimming took off 5 bases at V and 4 bases at J, with 15 bases between the two ends. Per the germline V gene, CDR1 is SGDLS and CDR2 is YYNGEE. CDR3 DNA sequence: TGTGCCAGCAGTTATCGAGGGGGGTCCACTGAAGCTTTCTTT. Translating it yields CASSYRGGSTEAFF. The whole variable domain, filled in from reference TRBV9 and TRBJ1-1, reads DSGVTQTPKHLITATGQRVTLRCSPRSGDLSVYWYQQSLDQGLQFLIQYYNGEERAKGNILERFSAQQFPDLHSELNLSSLELGDSALYFCASSYRGGSTEAFFGQGTRLTVV.

This clonotype was found a few times. The chain is built from TRBV10-3 and TRBJ2-1; no clear D gene. Between the trimmed V and J ends, which lost 11 bases and 5 bases, there was a span of 19 bases. The V gene's germline CDR1 is ENHRY and CDR2 SYGVKD. The CDR3 totals 14 residues. The CDR3 loop reads CAALDFPSDNEQFF. The CDR3 DNA sequence: TGTGCCGCACTTGACTTTCCCAGCGACAATGAGCAGTTCTTC.

This clonotype occurred a few times. The chain recombines TRBV12-3 or TRBV12-4 with TRBJ2-1; D not resolved. V lost 8 bases to trimming and J lost 5 bases, with 19 bases between them. CDR3 length equals 15 residues. CDR3: CASGRRARIHNEQFF. The CDR3 bases are TGTGCCAGCGGAAGAAGGGCTAGAATTCACAATGAGCAGTTCTTC.

This rearrangement joins TRBV7-8 to TRBJ2-7, with 8 bases fitting TRBD2. V was pared by 2 bases and J by 5 bases, with 8 bases of the junction left unmatched. The CDR3 covers 15 residues. Per germline, CDR1 SGHVS and CDR2 FQNEAQ. CDR3: CASSLLSGSQNEQYF. DNA of the CDR3: TGTGCCAGCAGCTTACTGAGCGGGAGTCAAAACGAGCAGTACTTC.

This clonotype was found many times. V is TRBV13 and J is TRBJ2-7; D remains ambiguous. The CDR3 loop spans 13 amino acids. Per the germline V gene, CDR1 is PRHDT and CDR2 is FYEKMQ (reference sequence). Between the trimmed V and J ends, which lost 2 bases and 5 bases, there was a span of 10 bases. CDR3 protein: CASSLYRDDEQYF. The CDR3 region has the DNA TGTGCCAGCAGCTTATATCGTGACGACGAGCAGTACTTC.

CDR3 nucleotide sequence: TGTGCCAGCACGCCTCTGGGACAGGTTGAGACCCAGTACTTC. Amino acid sequence: CASTPLGQVETQYF. The genes are TRBV2 and TRBJ2-5; 8 bases fit TRBD1. This CDR3 is 14 amino acids long. The V and J ends lost 7 bases and 5 bases, in that order; junction bases with no gene match: 9. Per the germline V gene, CDR1 is SNHLY and CDR2 is FYNNEI.

The gene calls are TRBV7-9 and TRBJ2-2; D remains ambiguous. CDR1 is SEHNR, CDR2 FQNEAQ, per germline (reference sequence). Trimming left V 3 bases short and J 11 bases short, with 7 bases between. The CDR3 is made up of 11 amino acids. Written as DNA, the CDR3 is TGTGCCAGCAGCTTGGGCGAAGAGCTGTTTTTT. It specifies CASSLGEELFF.

Concerning this clonotype itself: An end of the junction does not agree with germline; a read error may underlie this. The chain has TRBV29-1 and TRBJ2-1, with 8 bases lining up with TRBD2. Germline-derived CDR1 and CDR2 are SQVTM and ANQGSEA. This CDR3 contains 13 residues. The CDR3 region has the DNA TGCAGCGTCCGGGAGGGGTCCTACAATAAGCAGTTCTTC. It is translated as CSVREGSYNKQFF.

The V call is TRBV5-1, the J call TRBJ2-7; 11 nucleotides line up with TRBD2. This CDR3 region has 16 residues. Germline CDR1 reads SGHRS; CDR2 reads YFSETQ. The junction had 3 bases not matched to a gene; V was cut back by 0 bases and J by 1 base. Written as DNA, the CDR3 is TGCGCCAGCAGCTTGGCCGTAGCGGGAGGGTCCTACGAGCAGTACTTC. This translates into CASSLAVAGGSYEQYF.

This clonotype was observed a handful of times. CDR3: CASSYRVAEPQHF. The CDR3 nucleotides read TGTGCCAGCAGTTACAGGGTGGCGGAGCCCCAGCATTTT. The chain recombines TRBV6-2 or TRBV6-3 with TRBJ1-5; no clear D gene. CDR1 and CDR2 (germline): MNHEY, SVGEGT. Trimming left V 2 bases short and J 8 bases short, with 10 bases between. The CDR3 contains 13 residues.

This chain uses TRBV29-1 with TRBJ2-3, with a weak D call TRBD1 (6 bases). Per the germline V gene, CDR1 is SQVTM and CDR2 is ANQGSEA. CDR3 size: 11 residues. Trimming removed 5 bases from V and 7 bases from J, with 10 bases in between. The CDR3 nucleotides are TGCAGCGTTTACCAGGGGAATACGCAGTATTTT. This gives the protein CSVYQGNTQYF.

This clonotype was seen only a few times. The chain employs TRBV29-1 and TRBJ2-1; D not certain. Deletions cut 4 bases from V and 8 bases from J, with 9 bases between. Germline V gene lookup returns CDR1 SQVTM and CDR2 ANQGSEA. The CDR3 is made up of 11 amino acids. The CDR3 region is CSVGEAYEQFF. For the CDR3, the DNA is TGCAGCGTTGGGGAAGCGTATGAGCAGTTCTTC.

In this sample, this clonotype turned up many times. This chain connects TRBV27 to TRBJ2-1; D is uncertain. In germline, CDR1 is MNHEY, CDR2 SMNVEV (reference sequence). The CDR3 sequence is 15 residues long. The V end lost 0 bases, the J end lost 0 bases, and 6 bases lay between the germline ends. CDR3 sequence: CASSLSRSSYNEQFF. In DNA, the CDR3 is TGTGCCAGCAGTTTATCTCGGAGCTCCTACAATGAGCAGTTCTTC.

CDR3 region: CASSLGWSYNEQFF. The CDR3 nucleotides are TGTGCCAGCAGCTTAGGGTGGTCCTACAATGAGCAGTTCTTC. The V call is TRBV7-9, the J call TRBJ2-1; D remains ambiguous. V lost 1 base and J lost 1, with 5 bases in between. This CDR3 is 14 amino acids long. CDR1 is SEHNR and CDR2 is FQNEAQ in the germline V gene (reference sequence). The full variable domain, with the rest looked up from reference TRBV7-9 and TRBJ2-1, is DTGVSQNPRHKITKRGQNVTFRCDPISEHNRLYWYRQTLGQGPEFLTYFQNEAQLEKSRLLSDRFSAERPKGSFSTLEIQRTEQGDSAMYLCASSLGWSYNEQFFGPGTRLTVL.

The rearrangement joins TRBV6-2 or TRBV6-3 to TRBJ2-1; D ambiguous. The V end was cut by 0 bases, the J end by 0 bases, with 9 bases between. The CDR3 has 16 amino acids. From germline, CDR1 is MNHEY and CDR2 SVGEGT. CDR3 sequence reads: CASSYSSPSSYNEQFF. In DNA, the CDR3 is TGTGCCAGCAGTTACTCGTCCCCAAGCTCCTACAATGAGCAGTTCTTC.

This chain joins TRBV12-3 or TRBV12-4 and TRBJ2-1; D ambiguous. The CDR3 covers 16 residues. Trimming removed 6 bases at V and 2 bases at J, with 17 bases between. Written as DNA, the CDR3 is TGTGCCAGCAGACCCAAGACTGGAGACCCCTACAATGAGCAGTTCTTC. Its translation is CASRPKTGDPYNEQFF.

This clonotype was recorded once. The chain uses TRBV4-3 and TRBJ2-3; the D gene is possibly TRBD2 (5 bases). The CDR3 runs 16 residues. V was pared by 0 bases and J by 4 bases, with 14 bases between. Germline CDR1 is LGHNA and CDR2 is YSLEER. CDR3 protein: CASSQDIEGSPDTQYF. CDR3 bases: TGCGCCAGCAGCCAAGATATCGAGGGTTCCCCAGATACGCAGTATTTT.

A few counts support this clonotype. V and J are TRBV12-3 or TRBV12-4 and TRBJ1-2; 7 positions agree with TRBD1. This CDR3 is built from 12 residues. The V gene end was trimmed by 5 bases and the J gene end by 5 bases; junction bases not matched to a gene: 2. The CDR3, as DNA: TGTGCCAGCAGTACACAGGGGTATGGCTACACCTTC. It is translated as CASSTQGYGYTF.

The DNA for the CDR3 is TGCAGTGCTGCCCAACTAGCGGGAGGCCGGGAGACCCAGTACTTC. Protein: CSAAQLAGGRETQYF. The chain combines TRBV20-1 with TRBJ2-5, with 12 nucleotides matching TRBD2. J gave up 5 bases and V 5 bases, and 9 bases lay outside the gene matches. CDR1 is DFQATT and CDR2 is SNEGSKA in the germline V gene (reference sequence). CDR3 size: 15 residues.

This sequence joins TRBV20-1 and TRBJ2-3; 7 bases agree with TRBD2. The CDR3 length is 14 residues. V lost 3 bases and J lost 3; bases outside the gene matches: 6. Germline V gene sequence: CDR1 DFQATT, CDR2 SNEGSKA (reference sequence). The chain's CDR3 is CSASGGRVTDTQYF. The CDR3 bases are TGCAGTGCTAGCGGCGGGAGAGTGACAGATACGCAGTATTTT.

V gene TRBV6-5 combines with J gene TRBJ2-1, with 12 positions matching TRBD2. The CDR3 consists of 18 residues. The V gene's germline CDR1 is MNHEY and CDR2 SVGAGI. The trim removed 4 bases at V and 6 bases at J, leaving 13 bases unmatched. In DNA, the CDR3 is TGTGCCAGCAGTTCCTCCGGGACTAGCGGGCCCAAGGGCAATGAGCAGTTCTTC. Its translation: CASSSSGTSGPKGNEQFF.

The chain recombines TRBV29-1 with TRBJ2-1, with no clear D. With 7 bases removed from V and 8 bases from J, the gap between germline ends came to 21 bases. Germline assignment: CDR1 SQVTM and CDR2 ANQGSEA. The CDR3 spans 14 residues. The CDR3 nucleotides read TGCAGCGCCTCAGAGGCTAGTGAAAGCGATGAGCAGTTCTTC. Translation gives CSASEASESDEQFF.

This rearrangement joins TRBV27 to TRBJ2-5; the match to TRBD1 covers 7 bases. The J call may be mistaken, given a closer DNA end match to TRBJ2-7. The length of the CDR3 is 12 residues. Germline loops: CDR1 MNHEY, CDR2 SMNVEV (reference sequence). The CDR3 DNA sequence: TGTGCCAGCAGTTTGACAGGGCACGAGCAGTACTTC. It yields the protein CASSLTGHEQYF.

There are a few counts of this clonotype. The chain is built from TRBV2 and TRBJ2-6; D unclear. Germline CDR1 is SNHLY and CDR2 is FYNNEI. CDR3 length: 19 residues. Trimming cost V 1 base and J 2 bases, with 18 bases left between them. The CDR3 nucleotides are TGTGCCAGCAGTGAAGTGGCGGTCCGAAGGATGGCTGGGGCCAACGTCCTGACTTTC. The encoded protein is CASSEVAVRRMAGANVLTF. Together with reference TRBV2 and TRBJ2-6, the CDR3 gives the full variable domain: EPEVTQTPSHQVTQMGQEVILRCVPISNHLYFYWYRQILGQKVEFLVSFYNNEISEKSEIFDDQFSVERPDGSNFTLKIRSTKLEDSAMYFCASSEVAVRRMAGANVLTFGAGSRLTVL.

The V and J genes are TRBV7-2 and TRBJ2-1; D not resolved. CDR3 length: 14 amino acids. V lost 3 bases, J lost 3 bases, and 9 bases lay in between. Germline V gives CDR1 SGHTA, CDR2 FQGNSA. CDR3 in amino acids: CASSFYGSYNEQFF. DNA of the CDR3: TGTGCCAGCAGCTTCTACGGCAGCTACAATGAGCAGTTCTTC. The variable domain in full, with the rest retrieved from reference TRBV7-2 and TRBJ2-1, is GAGVSQSPSNKVTEKGKDVELRCDPISGHTALYWYRQSLGQGLEFLIYFQGNSAPDKSGLPSDRFSAERTGGSVSTLTIQRTQQEDSAVYLCASSFYGSYNEQFFGPGTRLTVL.

This clonotype was found a few times. This rearrangement joins TRBV5-6 to TRBJ2-1; 8 nucleotides align to TRBD2. This CDR3 comprises 16 residues. The trim removed 5 bases at V and 4 bases at J, leaving 11 bases unmatched. Germline CDR1 SGHDT, CDR2 YYEEEE. The CDR3 DNA sequence: TGTGCCAGCAGGCTCAGGTCGGTAGCGGGGTACAATGAGCAGTTCTTC. Amino acids: CASRLRSVAGYNEQFF.

This clonotype was recorded a few times. The V and J genes are TRBV11-2 and TRBJ2-4; D is possibly TRBD1 (6 bases). Matching the DNA end better, TRBJ2-5 makes the J call doubtful. Germline values: CDR1 SGHAT, CDR2 FQNNGV. The CDR3 contains 14 residues. CDR3 loop: CASSFPGALETQYF. The CDR3 nucleotides are TGTGCCAGCAGCTTCCCAGGGGCCCTCGAGACCCAGTACTTC.